This T cell receptor (beta chain) came from a study of T cells in localized non-small cell lung cancer. This CDR3 spans 14 amino acids. Per the germline V gene, CDR1 is SGHTA and CDR2 is FQGNSA. V was trimmed by 1 base and J by 11 bases, leaving 12 bases between them. Clones were sequenced by immunoSEQ multiplex PCR, and TCRdb holds only the in-frame ones, with some missing. The sample has approximately 83,000 clones, roughly 93% seen once. The sequence was obtained from a woman aged 35 to 70 with stage II squamous cell lung carcinoma. This specimen was PBMCs, taken before any cancer treatment. The V call is TRBV7-2, the J call TRBJ1-6; unclear D gene. The CDR3 reads CASSLEGMGTPLHF. CDR3 coding DNA: TGTGCCAGCAGCTTAGAGGGTATGGGGACACCCCTCCACTTT.